The 6 T cell receptor beta chains reported below all come from one sample, sequenced in a study of early T cells in non-severe SARS-CoV-2 infection. TCRdb fed the 5' RACE reads into MiXCR, producing one record per CDR3 protein. This sample carries tens of thousands of distinct CDR3 sequences, 4.5% to 6.5% of them seen once, and the ten largest clones take 5% to 7.5%. The sequenced sample consisted of whole blood. Receptors originate from an adult who was a healthcare worker with PCR-confirmed SARS-CoV-2 infection or an uninfected control (not recorded which).

Only a few counts were recorded for this clonotype. The genes are TRBV6-6 and TRBJ2-3; D unclear. Looked up from germline, CDR1 is MNHNY and CDR2 is SVGAGI (reference sequence). V dropped 2 bases and J dropped 6 bases, with 6 bases sitting between them. The CDR3 loop spans 12 amino acids. CDR3 region: CASSYIADTQYF. The CDR3 DNA is TGTGCCAGCAGTTACATCGCGGATACGCAGTATTTT.

This clonotype was detected ten times or more. J is TRBJ2-7 and V is TRBV27; D call uncertain. This CDR3 comprises 13 residues. The germline V and J ends were trimmed by 3 bases and 0 bases, with 6 bases remaining between them. Germline assignment: CDR1 MNHEY and CDR2 SMNVEV (reference sequence). The CDR3: CASSFLSSYEQYF. The CDR3 DNA reads TGTGCCAGCAGTTTCTTGAGCTCCTACGAGCAGTACTTC.

This clonotype has at least ten counts. J is TRBJ2-5 and V is TRBV10-3; D might be TRBD2 (5 bases). This CDR3 comprises 13 residues. The germline CDR1 and CDR2 sequences are ENHRY and SYGVKD. Trimming stripped 4 bases from V and 4 bases from J, with 10 bases between. The CDR3 sequence is CAISVRAGETQYF. The CDR3 DNA is TGTGCCATCAGTGTGCGGGCAGGAGAGACCCAGTACTTC.

This clonotype was observed many times. The V call is TRBV20-1, the J call TRBJ1-5; unclear D gene. V shed 3 bases and J shed 1 base, with 16 bases lying between them. Germline assignment: CDR1 DFQATT and CDR2 SNEGSKA (reference sequence). The CDR3 runs 16 residues. In nucleotides, the CDR3 is TGCAGTGCTAGTGGGGTCCGAGACCGCAGCAATCAGCCCCAGCATTTT. Translation: CSASGVRDRSNQPQHF.

This clonotype was detected ten times or more. The rearrangement joins TRBV5-4 to TRBJ2-1; 11 nucleotides match TRBD2. V was pared by 3 bases and J by 0 bases, with 11 bases of the junction left unmatched. The CDR3 is 19 residues long. Germline CDR1 SGHNT, CDR2 YYREEE (reference sequence). Here the CDR3 DNA reads TGTGCCAGCAGCTCCTCCGGGACTAGCGGTACAAGCTCCTACAATGAGCAGTTCTTC. It specifies CASSSSGTSGTSSYNEQFF.

This clonotype occurred many times. The chain joins TRBV20-1 to TRBJ2-1; 14 nucleotides line up with TRBD2. Germline loops: CDR1 DFQATT, CDR2 SNEGSKA (reference sequence). The junction had 7 bases not matched to a gene; V was cut back by 6 bases and J by 9 bases. The CDR3 sequence is 14 residues long. The CDR3 here is CSARGGLAGAEQFF. Here the CDR3 DNA reads TGCAGTGCCCGGGGGGGACTAGCGGGAGCTGAGCAGTTCTTC.